This T cell receptor (beta chain) was found in a study of blood T cell repertoires in COVID-19. The wider study: Donors in the United States, Italy and Spain gave samples during acute or convalescent COVID-19.

Method: immunoSEQ multiplex PCR; TCRdb's copy keeps in-frame clones and lacks some. Of fewer than 250,000 clones listed, roughly four fifths are singletons. V lost 3 bases to trimming and J lost 5 bases; unmatched junction nucleotides: 6. CDR1 is SGHKS and CDR2 is YYEKEE in the germline V gene (reference sequence). The CDR3 is 15 residues long. The rearrangement links TRBV5-5 to TRBJ2-5; 11 nucleotides match TRBD1. The sample taken for sequencing was peripheral blood. This TCR derives from a woman in her 70s with active or convalescent COVID-19. The CDR3 nucleotides read TGTGCCAGCAGCTGGGGACAGGGGGTGAGGGAGACCCAGTACTTC. This translates into CASSWGQGVRETQYF.